The 9 T cell receptor beta chains presented below share a single source sample, sequenced in a study of blood T cell repertoires in COVID-19. The assay was immunoSEQ multiplex PCR, and TCRdb's table has in-frame clones only and misses some. This sample carries tens of thousands of clones, roughly 84% of them seen once, and the ten largest clones take 25% to 35%. Sequences were obtained from peripheral blood. These receptors were obtained from a woman aged 80 or over with active or convalescent COVID-19.

This rearrangement joins TRBV2 to TRBJ2-4; D is unresolved. CDR3 length equals 14 residues. V lost 6 bases and J 0 bases, leaving 9 bases between the germline ends. The germline V gene has CDR1 SNHLY and CDR2 FYNNEI. The CDR3 protein is CASRSILAKNIQYF. The CDR3 nucleotides read TGTGCCAGCAGGAGCATTCTAGCCAAAAACATTCAGTACTTC.

The count of this clone is one. The genes are TRBV12-5 and TRBJ2-3; the D gene is possibly TRBD2 (6 bases). Germline lookup yields CDR1 LGHNT and CDR2 FRNRAP. The CDR3 is made up of 14 amino acids. Trimming took off 6 bases at V and 3 bases at J, with 13 bases between the two ends. The DNA of the CDR3 is TGTGCTAGTGGGCTATCGGGGGAGACAGATACGCAGTATTTT. Its translation is CASGLSGETDTQYF.

The genes are TRBV7-9 and TRBJ1-1; 7 positions agree with TRBD1. Germline CDR1 reads SEHNR; CDR2 reads FQNEAQ (reference sequence). The CDR3 has 13 amino acids. V shed 7 bases and J 5 bases; nucleotides not matched to a gene: 7. The CDR3: CASNRDRDTEAFF. The CDR3 nucleotides read TGTGCCAGCAACCGAGACAGGGATACTGAAGCTTTCTTT.

This rearrangement joins TRBV7-2 to TRBJ2-7, with D possibly TRBD1 on 6 matching bases. CDR3 length: 14 amino acids. CDR1 is SGHTA, CDR2 FQGNSA, per germline. V lost 1 base and J lost 7, with 14 bases in between. The CDR3 coding sequence is TGTGCCAGCAGCTTAGGAAGTGAACAGGGAGAGCAGTACTTC. This gives the protein CASSLGSEQGEQYF.

The chain is built from TRBV18 and TRBJ2-5; the D is unclear. Germline lookup yields CDR1 KGHSH and CDR2 LQKENI. V lost 3 bases and J lost 3, with 5 bases in between. CDR3 length: 12 residues. CDR3 bases: TGTGCCAGCTCACCGTTCGAAGAGACCCAGTACTTC. It encodes CASSPFEETQYF.

The rearrangement uses TRBV11-2 and TRBJ2-5, with D hard to call. The CDR3 runs to 12 residues. Germline V gives CDR1 SGHAT, CDR2 FQNNGV. Trimming took off 0 bases at V and 4 bases at J, with 3 bases between the two ends. DNA for the CDR3: TGTGCCAGCAGCTTAGATAGAGAGACCCAGTACTTC. This codes for CASSLDRETQYF.

The CDR3: CASREGGQPQHF. The CDR3 DNA is TGTGCCAGTAGGGAGGGAGGTCAGCCCCAGCATTTT. The J gene is TRBJ1-5, the V gene TRBV19, with unresolved D. Trimming left V 6 bases short and J 6 bases short, with 9 bases between. CDR1 LNHDA and CDR2 SQIVND come from the germline V gene (reference sequence). This CDR3 is 12 amino acids long.

The chain carries TRBV2 and TRBJ1-2; D is perhaps TRBD1 (5 bases). The germline V gene encodes CDR1 SNHLY and CDR2 FYNNEI. V gave up 3 bases and J gave up 2 bases, with 7 bases separating them. CDR3 length equals 13 residues. The CDR3 protein is CASSDYRNYGYTF. The CDR3 region has the DNA TGTGCCAGCAGTGATTACAGGAACTATGGCTACACCTTC.

The rearrangement links TRBV4-2 to TRBJ2-7; possibly TRBD1 for D (5 bases). This CDR3 has 17 amino acids. In germline, CDR1 is LGHNA, CDR2 YNFKEQ. Trimming took 2 bases from V and 3 from J, leaving 20 bases between them. CDR3 nucleotide sequence: TGTGCCAGCAGCCAACTTATTCAAACAGGATTCATCTACGAGCAGTACTTC. It translates to CASSQLIQTGFIYEQYF.